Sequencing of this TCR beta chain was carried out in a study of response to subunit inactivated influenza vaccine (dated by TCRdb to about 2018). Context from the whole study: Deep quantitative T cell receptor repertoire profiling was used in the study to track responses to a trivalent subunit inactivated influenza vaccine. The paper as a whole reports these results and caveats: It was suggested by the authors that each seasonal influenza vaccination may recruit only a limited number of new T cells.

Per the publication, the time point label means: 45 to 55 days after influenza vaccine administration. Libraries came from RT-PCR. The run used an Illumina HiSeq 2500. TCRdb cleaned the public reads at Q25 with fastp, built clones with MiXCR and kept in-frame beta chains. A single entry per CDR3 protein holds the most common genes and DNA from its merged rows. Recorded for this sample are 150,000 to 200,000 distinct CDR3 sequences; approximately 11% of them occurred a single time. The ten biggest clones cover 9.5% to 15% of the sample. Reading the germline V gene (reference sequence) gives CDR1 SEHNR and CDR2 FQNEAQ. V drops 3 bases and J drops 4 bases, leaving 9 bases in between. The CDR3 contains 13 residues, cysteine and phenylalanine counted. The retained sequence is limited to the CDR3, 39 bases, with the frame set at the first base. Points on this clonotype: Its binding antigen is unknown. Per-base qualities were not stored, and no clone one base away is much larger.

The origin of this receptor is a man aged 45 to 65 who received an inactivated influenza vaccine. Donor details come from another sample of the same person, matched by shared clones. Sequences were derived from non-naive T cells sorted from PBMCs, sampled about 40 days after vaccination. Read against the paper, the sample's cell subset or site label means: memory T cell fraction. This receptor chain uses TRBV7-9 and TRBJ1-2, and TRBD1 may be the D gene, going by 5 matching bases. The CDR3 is CASSFQGLYGYTF. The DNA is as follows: TGTGCCAGCAGCTTTCAGGGCCTCTATGGCTACACCTTC.